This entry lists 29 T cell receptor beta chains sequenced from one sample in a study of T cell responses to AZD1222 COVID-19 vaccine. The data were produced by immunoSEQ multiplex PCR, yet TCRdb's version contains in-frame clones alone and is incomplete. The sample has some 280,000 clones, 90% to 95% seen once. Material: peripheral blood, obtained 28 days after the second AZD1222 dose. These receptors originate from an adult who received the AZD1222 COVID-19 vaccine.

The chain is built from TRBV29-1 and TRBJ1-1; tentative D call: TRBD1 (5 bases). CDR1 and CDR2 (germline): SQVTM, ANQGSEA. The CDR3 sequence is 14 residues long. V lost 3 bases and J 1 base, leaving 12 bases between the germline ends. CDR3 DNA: TGCAGCGTTGATAAATTCGGGGGGAACACTGAAGCTTTCTTT. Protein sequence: CSVDKFGGNTEAFF.

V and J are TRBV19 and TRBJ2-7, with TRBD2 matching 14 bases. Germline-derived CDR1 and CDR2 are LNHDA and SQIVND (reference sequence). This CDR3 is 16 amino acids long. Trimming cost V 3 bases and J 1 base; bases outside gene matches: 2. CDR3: CASSIGLAGGSYEQYF. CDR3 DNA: TGTGCCAGTAGTATTGGACTAGCGGGAGGTTCCTACGAGCAGTACTTC.

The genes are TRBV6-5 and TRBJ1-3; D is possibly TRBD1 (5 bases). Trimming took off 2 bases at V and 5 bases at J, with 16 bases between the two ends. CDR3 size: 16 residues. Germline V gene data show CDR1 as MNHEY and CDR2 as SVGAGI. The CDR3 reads CASSYAPGTTRNTIYF. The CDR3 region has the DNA TGTGCCAGCAGTTACGCCCCCGGGACTACGAGAAACACCATATATTTT.

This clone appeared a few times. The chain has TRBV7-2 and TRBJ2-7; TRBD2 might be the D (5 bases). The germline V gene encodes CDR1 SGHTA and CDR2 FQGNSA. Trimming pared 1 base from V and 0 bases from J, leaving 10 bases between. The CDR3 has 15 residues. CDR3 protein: CASSLVAGSSYEQYF. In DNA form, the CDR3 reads TGTGCCAGCAGCTTAGTGGCTGGGAGCTCCTACGAGCAGTACTTC.

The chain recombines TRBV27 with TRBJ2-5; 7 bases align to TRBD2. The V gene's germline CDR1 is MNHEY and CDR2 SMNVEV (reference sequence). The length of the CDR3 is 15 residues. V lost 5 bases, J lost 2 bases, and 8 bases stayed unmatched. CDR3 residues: CASSPLGGSQETQYF. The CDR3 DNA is TGTGCCAGCAGTCCCCTGGGAGGGTCTCAAGAGACCCAGTACTTC.

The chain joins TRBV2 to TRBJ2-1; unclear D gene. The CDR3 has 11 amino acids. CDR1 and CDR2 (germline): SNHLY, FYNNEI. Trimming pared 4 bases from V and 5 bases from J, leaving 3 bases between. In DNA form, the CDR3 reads TGTGCCAGCAGTGTAAACAATGAGCAGTTCTTC. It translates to CASSVNNEQFF.

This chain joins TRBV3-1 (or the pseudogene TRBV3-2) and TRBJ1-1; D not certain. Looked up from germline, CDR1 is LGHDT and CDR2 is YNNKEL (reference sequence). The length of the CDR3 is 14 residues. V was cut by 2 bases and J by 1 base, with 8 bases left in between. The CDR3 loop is CASSQQARNTEAFF. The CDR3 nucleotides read TGTGCCAGCAGCCAACAGGCTCGGAACACTGAAGCTTTCTTT.

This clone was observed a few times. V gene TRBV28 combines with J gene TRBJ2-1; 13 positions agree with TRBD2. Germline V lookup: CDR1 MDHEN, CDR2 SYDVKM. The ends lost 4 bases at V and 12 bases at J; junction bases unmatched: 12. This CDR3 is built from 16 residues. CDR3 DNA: TGTGCCAGCAGTTCTCAGGGACTAGCGGGGTCGGTCGGGCAGTTCTTC. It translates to CASSSQGLAGSVGQFF.

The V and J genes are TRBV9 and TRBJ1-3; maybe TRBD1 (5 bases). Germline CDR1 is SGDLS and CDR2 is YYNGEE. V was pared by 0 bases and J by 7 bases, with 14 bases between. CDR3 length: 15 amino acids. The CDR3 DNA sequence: TGTGCCAGCAGCGTAGTGGGGCAGGGCGTGAACACCATATATTTT. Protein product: CASSVVGQGVNTIYF.

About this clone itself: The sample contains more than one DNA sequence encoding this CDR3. CDR3 bases: TGCGCCAGCAGCTTGGGGGGCGATCAGCCCCAGCATTTT. Its translation: CASSLGGDQPQHF. The rearrangement uses TRBV5-1 and TRBJ1-5, with D maybe TRBD1 (5 bases). This CDR3 spans 13 amino acids. V dropped 0 bases and J dropped 5 bases, with 6 bases sitting between them. Per germline, CDR1 SGHRS and CDR2 YFSETQ.

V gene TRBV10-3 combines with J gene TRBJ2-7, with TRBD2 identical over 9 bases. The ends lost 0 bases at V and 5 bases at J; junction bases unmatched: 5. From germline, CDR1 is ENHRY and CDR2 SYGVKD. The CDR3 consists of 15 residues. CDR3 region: CAISESAGGVDEQYF. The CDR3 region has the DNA TGTGCCATCAGTGAGTCGGCGGGAGGGGTTGACGAGCAGTACTTC.

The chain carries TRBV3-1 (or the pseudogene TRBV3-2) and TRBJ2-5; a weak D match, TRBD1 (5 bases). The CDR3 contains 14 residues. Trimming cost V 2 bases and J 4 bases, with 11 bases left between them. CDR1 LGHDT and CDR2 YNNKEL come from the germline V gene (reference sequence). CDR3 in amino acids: CASSQSRAGETQYF. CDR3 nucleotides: TGTGCCAGCAGCCAATCCAGGGCTGGAGAGACCCAGTACTTC.

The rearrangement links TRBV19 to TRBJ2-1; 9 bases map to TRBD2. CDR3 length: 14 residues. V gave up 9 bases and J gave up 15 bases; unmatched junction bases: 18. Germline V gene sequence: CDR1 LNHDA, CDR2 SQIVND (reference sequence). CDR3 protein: CASPLAGGTTPPFF. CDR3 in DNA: TGTGCCAGCCCCCTTGCGGGGGGGACTACCCCCCCGTTCTTC.

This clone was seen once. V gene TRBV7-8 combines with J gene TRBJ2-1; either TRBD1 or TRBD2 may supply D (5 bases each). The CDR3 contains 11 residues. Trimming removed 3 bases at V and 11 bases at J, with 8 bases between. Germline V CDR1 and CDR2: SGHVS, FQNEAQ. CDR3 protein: CASSFRGQQFF. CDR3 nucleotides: TGTGCCAGCAGCTTTAGGGGACAGCAGTTCTTC.

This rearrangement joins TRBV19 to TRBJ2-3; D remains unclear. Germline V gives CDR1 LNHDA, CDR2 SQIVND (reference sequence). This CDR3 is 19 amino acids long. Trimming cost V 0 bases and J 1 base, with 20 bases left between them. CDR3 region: CASSIDRPTLDFRTDTQYF. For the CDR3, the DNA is TGTGCCAGTAGTATAGATCGGCCCACCCTAGATTTCCGCACAGATACGCAGTATTTT.

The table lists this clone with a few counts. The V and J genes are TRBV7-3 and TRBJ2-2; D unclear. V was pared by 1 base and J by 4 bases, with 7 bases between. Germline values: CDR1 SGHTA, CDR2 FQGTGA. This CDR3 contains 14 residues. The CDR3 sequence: CASSLIYSTGELFF. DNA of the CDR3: TGTGCCAGCAGCTTAATTTACAGCACCGGGGAGCTGTTTTTT.

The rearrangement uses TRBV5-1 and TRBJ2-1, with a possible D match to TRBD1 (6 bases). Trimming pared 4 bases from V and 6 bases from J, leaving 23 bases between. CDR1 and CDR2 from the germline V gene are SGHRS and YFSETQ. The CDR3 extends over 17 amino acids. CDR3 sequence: CASSRYLPGYRVNEQFF. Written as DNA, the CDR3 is TGCGCCAGCAGCCGATACCTTCCGGGATACAGGGTCAATGAGCAGTTCTTC.

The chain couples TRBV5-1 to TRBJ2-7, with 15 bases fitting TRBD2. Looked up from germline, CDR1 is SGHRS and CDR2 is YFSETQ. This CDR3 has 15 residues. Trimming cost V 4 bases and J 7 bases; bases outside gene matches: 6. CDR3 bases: TGCGCCAGCAGCATGGGACTAGCGGGAGGCCCGGAGCAGTACTTC. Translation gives CASSMGLAGGPEQYF.

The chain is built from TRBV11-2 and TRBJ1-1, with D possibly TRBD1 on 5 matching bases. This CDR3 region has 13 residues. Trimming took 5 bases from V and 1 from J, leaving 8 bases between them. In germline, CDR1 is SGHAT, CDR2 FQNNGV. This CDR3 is CASSPQENTEAFF. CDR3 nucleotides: TGTGCCAGCAGCCCACAGGAGAACACTGAAGCTTTCTTT.

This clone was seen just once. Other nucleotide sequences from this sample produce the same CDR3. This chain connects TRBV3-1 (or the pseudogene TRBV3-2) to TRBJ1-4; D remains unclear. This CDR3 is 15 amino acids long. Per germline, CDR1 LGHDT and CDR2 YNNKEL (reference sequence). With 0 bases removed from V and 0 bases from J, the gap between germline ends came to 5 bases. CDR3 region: CASSQDWATNEKLFF. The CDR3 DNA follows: TGTGCCAGCAGCCAAGATTGGGCAACTAATGAAAAACTGTTTTTT.

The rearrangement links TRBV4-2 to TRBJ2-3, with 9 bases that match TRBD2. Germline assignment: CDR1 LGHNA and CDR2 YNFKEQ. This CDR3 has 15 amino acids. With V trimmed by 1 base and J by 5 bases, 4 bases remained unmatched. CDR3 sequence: CASSQAAGGVDTQYF. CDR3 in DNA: TGTGCCAGCAGCCAAGCAGCGGGAGGAGTAGATACGCAGTATTTT.

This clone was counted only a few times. CDR3 bases: TGTGCCAGCAAAGGCGGGGGTAGGTACGAGCAGTACTTC. Translating it yields CASKGGGRYEQYF. The chain is built from TRBV27 and TRBJ2-7; 7 nucleotides match TRBD2. J was trimmed by 4 bases and V by 7 bases; bases with no gene match: 7. The CDR3 sequence is 13 residues long. Germline CDR1 reads MNHEY; CDR2 reads SMNVEV (reference sequence).

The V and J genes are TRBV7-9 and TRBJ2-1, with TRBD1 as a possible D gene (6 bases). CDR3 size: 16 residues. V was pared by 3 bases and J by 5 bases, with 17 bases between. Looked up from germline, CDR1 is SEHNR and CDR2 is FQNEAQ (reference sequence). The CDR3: CASSFSGGWANNEQFF. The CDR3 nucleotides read TGTGCCAGCAGCTTCAGTGGGGGCTGGGCCAACAATGAGCAGTTCTTC.

CDR3 in amino acids: CSASQGARTEAFF. The CDR3 DNA follows: TGCAGTGCTAGTCAGGGGGCAAGAACTGAAGCTTTCTTT. The chain uses TRBV20-1 and TRBJ1-1; 8 bases fit TRBD1. This CDR3 region has 13 residues. Trimming took 3 bases from V and 5 from J; bases not matched to a gene: 5. CDR1 is DFQATT and CDR2 is SNEGSKA in the germline V gene (reference sequence).

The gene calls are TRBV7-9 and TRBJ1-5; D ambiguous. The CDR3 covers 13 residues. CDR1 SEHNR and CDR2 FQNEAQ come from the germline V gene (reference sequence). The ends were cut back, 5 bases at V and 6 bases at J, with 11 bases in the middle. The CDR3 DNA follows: TGTGCCAGCAGCAATCAAGTAGGTCAGCCCCAGCATTTT. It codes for CASSNQVGQPQHF.

The CDR3 DNA sequence: TGTGCCAGCAGTTACTCGTACAGGGGCTCCTACGAGCAGTACTTC. Translated, it gives CASSYSYRGSYEQYF. The V gene is TRBV6-5, the J gene TRBJ2-7; 7 nucleotides agree with TRBD1. The trim removed 0 bases at V and 0 bases at J, leaving 2 bases unmatched. Germline assignment: CDR1 MNHEY and CDR2 SVGAGI. CDR3 length: 15 residues.

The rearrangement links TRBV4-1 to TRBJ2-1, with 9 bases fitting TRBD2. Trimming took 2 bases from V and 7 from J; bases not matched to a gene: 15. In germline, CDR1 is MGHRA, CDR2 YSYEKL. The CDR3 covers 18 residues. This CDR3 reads CASSQTFLRLAEKNEQFF. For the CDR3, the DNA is TGCGCCAGCAGCCAAACTTTTTTGAGACTAGCGGAAAAGAATGAGCAGTTCTTC.

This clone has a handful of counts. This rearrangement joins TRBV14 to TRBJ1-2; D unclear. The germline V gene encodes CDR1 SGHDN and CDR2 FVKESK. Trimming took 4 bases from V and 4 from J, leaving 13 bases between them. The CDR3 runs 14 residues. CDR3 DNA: TGTGCCAGCAGCCCTCTTGAGGCGTCCTATGGCTACACCTTC. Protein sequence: CASSPLEASYGYTF.

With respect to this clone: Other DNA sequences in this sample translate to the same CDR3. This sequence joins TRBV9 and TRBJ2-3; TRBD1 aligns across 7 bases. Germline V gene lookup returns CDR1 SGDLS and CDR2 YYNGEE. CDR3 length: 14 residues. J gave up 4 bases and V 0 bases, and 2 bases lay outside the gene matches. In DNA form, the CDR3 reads TGTGCCAGCAGCGTAGGAGGGGGCCCAGATACGCAGTATTTT. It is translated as CASSVGGGPDTQYF.